This T cell receptor (beta chain) was sequenced in a study of identifying expanded T cells in peripheral blood. Findings and caveats of the study: Technical replicates showed about 1.2 changed clones; approximately 2 weeks roughly 18; four weeks 19. Variance in clone template counts between approximately two-week samples significantly increased with total template count across all healthy donors.

With respect to this clone: Its antigen remains unknown.

The V gene's germline CDR1 is SGHNT and CDR2 YENEEA. Between the trimmed V and J ends, which lost 5 bases and 5 bases, there was a span of 12 bases. The CDR3 extends over 14 amino acids. TCRdb's copy holds only in-frame clones and misses some; the assay was immunoSEQ multiplex PCR. The sample has about 100,000 clones, about nine tenths seen once. The chain uses TRBV11-3 and TRBJ2-2; tentatively, D is TRBD1 or TRBD2 (7 bases each). This sequence originates from a person aged 18 to 75 in good health. The sequenced sample consisted of blood. CDR3 coding DNA: TGTGCCAGCAGCCCAGGGGGAGGGACCGGGGAGCTGTTTTTT. Its protein is CASSPGGGTGELFF.